This record covers a single T cell receptor (beta chain). Its antigen is not identified. The entry originates in a study of cytomegalovirus exposure and HLA in healthy donors. Whole-study findings and limits: According to the study, 160 or so TCR beta chains were cytomegalovirus-associated. High sensitivity and specificity were reportedly achieved when the classifier diagnosed cytomegalovirus status. Whilst most TCR sequences proved rare, a subset of public TCRs occurred across many donors. Subsequent analysis found a tendency for first-cohort TCR clusters to co-occur within the 110 or so validation repertoires.

The assay was immunoSEQ multiplex PCR, and TCRdb's table has in-frame clones only and misses some. The sample has approximately 100,000 clones; over 75% are singletons. Trimming shortened V by 1 base and J by 1 base, and 9 bases separated the two germline ends. CDR3 size: 15 residues. Germline CDR1 LGHNA, CDR2 YSLEER. The TCR comes from a man younger than 30 in good health and CMV-seropositive. This chain uses TRBV4-3 with TRBJ2-3, with D possibly TRBD1 on 5 matching bases. Specimen: PBMCs. CDR3 amino acids: CASSQGRVGTDTQYF. The CDR3 nucleotides read TGCGCCAGCAGCCAAGGCAGGGTTGGCACAGATACGCAGTATTTT.